This T cell receptor beta chain was sequenced during a study of cytomegalovirus exposure and HLA in healthy donors. In the case of this clone: The antigen remains unidentified.

Study observations and caveats: Later analysis demonstrated an association between a missense DCLRE1C variant and TCR beta V- and J-gene trimming. When a later analysis compared HLA-associated TCR beta chains with equally common others, the HLA-associated chains turned out to be more clonally expanded and to have lower generation probabilities. Common viral pathogens (according to a later analysis) appeared linked to several of the most significant clusters. Earlier analysis looked at TCR beta V segments, and most were productive about 90% or about 30% of the time.

The PCR used 60 Vbeta and 13 Jbeta primers. Sequenced by immunoSEQ multiplex PCR; TCRdb stores in-frame clones only, minus some. This table holds about 110,000 clones, less than 85% found once. This TCR derives from a man aged 30-40 years in good health and CMV-seropositive. Source material: PBMCs.

CDR3 sequence (DNA): TGTGCCATCAGTGAGTCCGGGGGGCGCTCCTACGAGCAGTACTTC. Protein: CAISESGGRSYEQYF. The chain couples TRBV10-3 to TRBJ2-7, with D possibly TRBD2 on 7 matching bases. CDR1 and CDR2 from the germline V gene are ENHRY and SYGVKD. CDR3 length: 15 amino acids. V was cut by 0 bases and J by 0 bases, with 9 bases left in between.